These 13 T cell receptor beta chains came from one sample sequenced in a study of T cell responses to AZD1222 COVID-19 vaccine. The repertoire was sequenced with immunoSEQ multiplex PCR; TCRdb's copy has only in-frame clones and lacks some. The sample lists over 150,000 clones; 70% to 90% were seen once. The sequenced sample was peripheral blood, obtained 28 days after the second AZD1222 dose. The source is an adult who received the AZD1222 COVID-19 vaccine.

This clone has only a few counts. The CDR3 DNA reads as TGTGCCAGCAGCCCGAAGCTTGAAGCTTTCTTT. Translating gives CASSPKLEAFF. The chain has TRBV7-9 and TRBJ1-1, with D unresolved. Trimming removed 5 bases from V and 7 bases from J, with 8 bases in between. The CDR3 covers 11 residues. Germline CDR1 is SEHNR and CDR2 is FQNEAQ (reference sequence).

This clone was seen more than once but under ten times. The CDR3 here is CATSRPAQRNEQFF. The CDR3 nucleotides are TGTGCCACCAGCAGACCCGCCCAGAGGAATGAGCAGTTCTTC. The chain uses TRBV15 and TRBJ2-1; no definite D call. The CDR3 spans 14 residues. Trimming took 2 bases from V and 7 from J, leaving 12 bases between them. Looked up from germline, CDR1 is LNHNV and CDR2 is YYDKDF (reference sequence).

This rearrangement joins TRBV29-1 to TRBJ1-1; 7 bases fit TRBD1. The ends lost 7 bases at V and 3 bases at J; junction bases unmatched: 14. The length of the CDR3 is 15 residues. Germline CDR1 SQVTM, CDR2 ANQGSEA. In nucleotides, the CDR3 is TGCAGCGCGTGGGGAGGGGGCCTGTTGGACACTGAAGCTTTCTTT. This gives the protein CSAWGGGLLDTEAFF.

On this clone itself: Other DNA sequences in the sample encode the same CDR3. The rearrangement joins TRBV10-1 to TRBJ1-1; no definite D call. The CDR3 is 12 residues long. V lost 4 bases and J 1 base, leaving 4 bases between the germline ends. Germline lookup yields CDR1 WNHNN and CDR2 SYGVQD (reference sequence). CDR3 protein: CASSGSNTEAFF. In nucleotides, the CDR3 is TGCGCCAGCAGTGGATCGAACACTGAAGCTTTCTTT.

J is TRBJ1-3 and V is TRBV3-1 (or the pseudogene TRBV3-2), with unresolved D. The germline V and J ends were trimmed by 1 base and 0 bases, with 16 bases remaining between them. Germline V gives CDR1 LGHDT, CDR2 YNNKEL (reference sequence). The CDR3 consists of 18 residues. The CDR3 nucleotides read TGTGCCAGCAGCCAAGGTGTGGGCAGCACTAACTCTGGAAACACCATATATTTT. Encoded protein: CASSQGVGSTNSGNTIYF.

This sequence joins TRBV5-8 and TRBJ2-2; tentative D call: TRBD1 (5 bases). This CDR3 region has 17 residues. CDR1 is SGHTS, CDR2 YDEGEE, per germline. Trimming pared 0 bases from V and 0 bases from J, leaving 12 bases between. This CDR3 is CASSLVVGVTNTGELFF. For the CDR3, the DNA is TGTGCCAGCAGCTTGGTCGTAGGGGTAACGAACACCGGGGAGCTGTTTTTT.

This rearrangement joins TRBV6-2 or TRBV6-3 to TRBJ2-1, with TRBD1 identical over 7 bases. Germline values: CDR1 MNHEY, CDR2 SVGEGT. J gave up 15 bases and V 2 bases, and 7 bases lay outside the gene matches. The CDR3 spans 12 residues. CDR3: CASSYPQGTRFF. The CDR3 nucleotides read TGTGCCAGCAGTTACCCACAGGGGACGCGGTTCTTC.

The rearrangement uses TRBV30 and TRBJ1-6; TRBD1 matches 9 bases. This CDR3 has 17 amino acids. After removal of 2 bases from V and 2 bases from J, the junction contained 7 bases not matched to a gene. Germline lookup yields CDR1 GTSNPN and CDR2 SVGIG (reference sequence). The DNA of the CDR3 is TGTGCCTGGAGTCCCGGGACAGGGATTACCTATAATTCACCCCTCCACTTT. Its protein product is CAWSPGTGITYNSPLHF.

The V call is TRBV15, the J call TRBJ2-3; possible D gene TRBD1, 6 bases. The V end was cut by 5 bases, the J end by 2 bases, with 14 bases between. This CDR3 has 15 amino acids. The germline V gene has CDR1 LNHNV and CDR2 YYDKDF (reference sequence). CDR3: CATSRRQALTDTQYF. The DNA for the CDR3 is TGTGCCACCAGCCGCCGACAGGCCCTCACAGATACGCAGTATTTT.

The chain links TRBV7-2 to TRBJ2-7, with 15 bases that match TRBD2. V trimming: 5 bases; J trimming: 4 bases; junction bases outside the gene matches: 3. This CDR3 has 15 amino acids. Germline V lookup: CDR1 SGHTA, CDR2 FQGNSA. CDR3 protein: CASSRTSGGAYEQYF. The CDR3 nucleotides are TGTGCCAGCAGCCGGACTAGCGGGGGGGCATACGAGCAGTACTTC.

The CDR3 is CAWSVQSGPSSPLHF. In DNA form, the CDR3 reads TGTGCCTGGAGTGTACAATCAGGGCCGAGTTCACCCCTCCACTTT. V is TRBV30 and J is TRBJ1-6; a possible D gene is TRBD1 (5 bases). Deletions cut 0 bases from V and 9 bases from J, with 15 bases between. This CDR3 has 15 amino acids. Per the germline V gene, CDR1 is GTSNPN and CDR2 is SVGIG (reference sequence).

J is TRBJ2-3 and V is TRBV5-4; 11 positions agree with TRBD2. V shed 2 bases, J shed 0 bases, and the junction held 2 bases outside the gene matches. This CDR3 comprises 16 residues. The V gene's germline CDR1 is SGHNT and CDR2 YYREEE (reference sequence). This chain's CDR3 is CASSFRTSGSTDTQYF. The CDR3 DNA reads TGTGCCAGCAGCTTCCGGACTAGCGGGAGCACAGATACGCAGTATTTT.

This clone was found once. V and J are TRBV5-6 and TRBJ1-1; 9 nucleotides match TRBD1. Per germline, CDR1 SGHDT and CDR2 YYEEEE. With 1 base clipped from V and 0 bases from J, the junction kept 7 bases outside the gene matches. The CDR3 is 17 amino acids. The CDR3 is CASSLTPDRGLNTEAFF. For the CDR3, the DNA is TGTGCCAGCAGCTTGACTCCGGACAGGGGCTTGAACACTGAAGCTTTCTTT.